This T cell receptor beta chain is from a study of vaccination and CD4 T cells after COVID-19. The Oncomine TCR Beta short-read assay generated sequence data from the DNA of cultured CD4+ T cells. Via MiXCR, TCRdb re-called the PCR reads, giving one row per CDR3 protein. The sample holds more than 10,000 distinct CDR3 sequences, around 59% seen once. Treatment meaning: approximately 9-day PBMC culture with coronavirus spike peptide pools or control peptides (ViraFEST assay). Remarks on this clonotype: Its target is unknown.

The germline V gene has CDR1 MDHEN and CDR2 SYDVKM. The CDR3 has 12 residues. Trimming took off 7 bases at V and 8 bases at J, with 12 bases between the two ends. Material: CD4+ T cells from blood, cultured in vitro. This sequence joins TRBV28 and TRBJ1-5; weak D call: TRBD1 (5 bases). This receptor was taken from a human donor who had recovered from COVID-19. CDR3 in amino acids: CASKGPSEPQHF. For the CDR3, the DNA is TGTGCCAGCAAGGGGCCATCGGAGCCCCAGCATTTT. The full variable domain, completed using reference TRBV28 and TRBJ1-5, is DVKVTQSSRYLVKRTGEKVFLECVQDMDHENMFWYRQDPGLGLRLIYFSYDVKMKEKGDIPEGYSVSREKKERFSLILESASTNQTSMYLCASKGPSEPQHFGDGTRLSIL.